The 5 T cell receptor beta chains below all came from one sample that was sequenced in a study of cytomegalovirus exposure and HLA in healthy donors. A multiplex PCR was run with 60 Vbeta primers and 13 Jbeta primers. Assay used: immunoSEQ multiplex PCR; TCRdb lists only in-frame clones, some missing. The data hold around 150,000 clones, with about 80% observed a single time. Sequences were obtained from PBMCs. These TCRs come from a woman between 50 and 59 years old in good health and CMV-seronegative.

CDR3 protein: CASLPRQGAVNEQFF. The DNA of the CDR3 is TGTGCCAGCCTGCCCCGACAGGGGGCGGTCAATGAGCAGTTCTTC. The V gene is TRBV28, the J gene TRBJ2-1, with 10 bases identical to TRBD1. This CDR3 is 15 amino acids long. Germline V gene sequence: CDR1 MDHEN, CDR2 SYDVKM. With V trimmed by 8 bases and J by 6 bases, 10 bases remained unmatched.

Concerning this clone: The junction and the germline gene differ at one end; a read error may be behind it. The chain carries TRBV27 and TRBJ1-2; 7 bases are shared with TRBD1. Looked up from germline, CDR1 is MNHEY and CDR2 is SMNVEV (reference sequence). CDR3 size: 12 residues. CDR3 sequence (DNA): TGTGCCGGCAGCCAGGGGGGCTATGGCTACACCTTC. This gives the protein CAGSQGGYGYTF.

The J gene is TRBJ2-2, the V gene TRBV14, with 7 bases lining up with TRBD2. Looked up from germline, CDR1 is SGHDN and CDR2 is FVKESK. The CDR3 has 14 amino acids. Trimming cost V 3 bases and J 4 bases; bases outside gene matches: 2. CDR3 region: CASSQTSSTGELFF. The CDR3 coding sequence is TGTGCCAGCAGCCAGACTAGCTCCACCGGGGAGCTGTTTTTT.

This chain uses TRBV6-4 with TRBJ2-2; no definite D call. Germline loops: CDR1 MRHNA, CDR2 SNTAGT. CDR3 size: 14 residues. Trimming left V 4 bases short and J 7 bases short, with 13 bases between. The DNA for the CDR3 is TGTGCCAGCAGTGCATCCTTTTCGAGCGGGGAGCTGTTTTTT. Translated: CASSASFSSGELFF.

For the CDR3, the DNA is TGCGCCAGCAGCTTAGACAGGGGAGGGGGTTCCAATGAGCAGTTCTTC. Translating gives CASSLDRGGGSNEQFF. The rearrangement links TRBV5-1 to TRBJ2-1, with D maybe TRBD1 (8 bases). The CDR3 loop spans 16 amino acids. The germline V gene has CDR1 SGHRS and CDR2 YFSETQ. Trimming removed 2 bases from V and 6 bases from J, with 18 bases in between.